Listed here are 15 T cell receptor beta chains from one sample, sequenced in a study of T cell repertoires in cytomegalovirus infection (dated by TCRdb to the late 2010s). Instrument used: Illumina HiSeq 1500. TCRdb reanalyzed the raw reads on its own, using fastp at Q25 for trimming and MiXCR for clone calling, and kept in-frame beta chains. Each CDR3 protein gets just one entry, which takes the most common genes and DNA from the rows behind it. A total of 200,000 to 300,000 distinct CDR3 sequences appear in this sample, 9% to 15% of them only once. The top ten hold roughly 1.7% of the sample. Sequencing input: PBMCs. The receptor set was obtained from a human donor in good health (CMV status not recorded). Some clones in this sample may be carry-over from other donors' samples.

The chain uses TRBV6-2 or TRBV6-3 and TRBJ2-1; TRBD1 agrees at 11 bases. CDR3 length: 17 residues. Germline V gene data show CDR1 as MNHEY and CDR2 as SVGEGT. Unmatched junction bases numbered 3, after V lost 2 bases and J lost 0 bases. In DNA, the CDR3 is TGTGCCAGCAGTTACGCGGGACAGGGGGGCTCCTACAATGAGCAGTTCTTC. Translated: CASSYAGQGGSYNEQFF.

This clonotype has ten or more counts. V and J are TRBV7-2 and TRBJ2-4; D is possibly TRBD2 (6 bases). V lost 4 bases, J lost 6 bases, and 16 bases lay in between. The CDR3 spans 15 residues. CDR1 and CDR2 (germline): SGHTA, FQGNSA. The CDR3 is CASSSNTGTRNIQYF. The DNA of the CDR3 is TGTGCCAGCAGCTCAAACACCGGGACTCGAAACATTCAGTACTTC.

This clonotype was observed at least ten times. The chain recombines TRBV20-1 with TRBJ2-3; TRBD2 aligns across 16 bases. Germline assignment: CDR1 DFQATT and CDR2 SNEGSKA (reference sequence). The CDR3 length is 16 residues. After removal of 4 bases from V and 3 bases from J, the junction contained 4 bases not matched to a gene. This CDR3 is CSATGLAGGRTDTQYF. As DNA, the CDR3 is TGCAGTGCTACGGGACTAGCGGGAGGGCGGACAGATACGCAGTATTTT.

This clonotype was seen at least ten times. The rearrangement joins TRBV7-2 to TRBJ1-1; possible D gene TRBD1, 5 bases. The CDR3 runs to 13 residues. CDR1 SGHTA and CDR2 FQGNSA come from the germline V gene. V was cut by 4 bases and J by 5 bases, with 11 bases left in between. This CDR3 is CASSWDLGTEAFF. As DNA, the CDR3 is TGTGCCAGCAGCTGGGACCTTGGGACTGAAGCTTTCTTT.

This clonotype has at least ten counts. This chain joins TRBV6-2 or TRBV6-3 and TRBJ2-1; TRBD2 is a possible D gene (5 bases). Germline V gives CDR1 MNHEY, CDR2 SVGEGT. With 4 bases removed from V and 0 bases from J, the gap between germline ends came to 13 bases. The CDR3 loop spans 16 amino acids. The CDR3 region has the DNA TGTGCCAGCAGTTCCCCCCGGAGCGGCTCCTACAATGAGCAGTTCTTC. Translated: CASSSPRSGSYNEQFF.

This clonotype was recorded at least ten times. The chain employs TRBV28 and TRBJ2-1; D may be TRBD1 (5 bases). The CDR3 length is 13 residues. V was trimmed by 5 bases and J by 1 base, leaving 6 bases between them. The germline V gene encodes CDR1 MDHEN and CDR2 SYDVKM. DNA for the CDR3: TGTGCCAGCAGTCCAGGGTCCTACAATGAGCAGTTCTTC. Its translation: CASSPGSYNEQFF.

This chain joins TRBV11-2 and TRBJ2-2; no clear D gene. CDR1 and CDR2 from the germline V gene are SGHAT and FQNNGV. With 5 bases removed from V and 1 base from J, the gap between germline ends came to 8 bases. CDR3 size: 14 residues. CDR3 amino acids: CASSRSMNTGELFF. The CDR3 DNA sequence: TGTGCCAGCAGCCGCTCCATGAACACCGGGGAGCTGTTTTTT.

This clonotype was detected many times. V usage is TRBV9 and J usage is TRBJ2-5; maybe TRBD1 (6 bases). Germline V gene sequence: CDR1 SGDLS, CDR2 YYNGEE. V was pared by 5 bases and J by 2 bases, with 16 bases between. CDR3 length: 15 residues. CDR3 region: CASSLWTAPQETQYF. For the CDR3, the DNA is TGTGCCAGCAGTCTTTGGACAGCGCCTCAAGAGACCCAGTACTTC.

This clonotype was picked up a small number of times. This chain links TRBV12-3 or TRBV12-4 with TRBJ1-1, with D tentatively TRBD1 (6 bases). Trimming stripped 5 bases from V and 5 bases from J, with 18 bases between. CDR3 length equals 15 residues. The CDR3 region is CASSPGQPGGTEAFF. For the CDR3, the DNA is TGTGCCAGCAGTCCCGGACAGCCTGGGGGGACTGAAGCTTTCTTT.

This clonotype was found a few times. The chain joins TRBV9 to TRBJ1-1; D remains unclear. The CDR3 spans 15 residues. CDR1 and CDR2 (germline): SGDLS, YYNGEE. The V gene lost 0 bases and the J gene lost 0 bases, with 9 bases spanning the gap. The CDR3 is CASSVDGDMNTEAFF. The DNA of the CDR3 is TGTGCCAGCAGCGTAGATGGAGATATGAACACTGAAGCTTTCTTT.

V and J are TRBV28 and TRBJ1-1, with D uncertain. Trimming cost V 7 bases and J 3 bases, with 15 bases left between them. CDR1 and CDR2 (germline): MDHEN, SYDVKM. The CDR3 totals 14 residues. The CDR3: CASTPGEWDTEAFF. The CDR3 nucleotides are TGTGCCAGCACCCCTGGGGAATGGGACACTGAAGCTTTCTTT.

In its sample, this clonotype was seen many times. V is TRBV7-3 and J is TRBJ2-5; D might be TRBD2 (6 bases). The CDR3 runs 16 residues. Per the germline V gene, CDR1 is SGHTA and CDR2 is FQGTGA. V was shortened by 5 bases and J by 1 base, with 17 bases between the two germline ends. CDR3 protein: CASSPHQRAIQETQYF. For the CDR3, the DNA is TGTGCCAGCAGCCCCCATCAGCGGGCGATCCAAGAGACCCAGTACTTC.

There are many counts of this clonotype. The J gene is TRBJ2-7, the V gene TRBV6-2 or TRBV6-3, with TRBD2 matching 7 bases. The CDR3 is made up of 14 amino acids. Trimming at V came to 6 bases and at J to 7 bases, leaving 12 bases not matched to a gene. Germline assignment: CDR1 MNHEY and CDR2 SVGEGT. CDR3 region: CASRPGDYRREQYF. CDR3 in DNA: TGTGCCAGCAGACCCGGGGACTACAGACGAGAGCAGTACTTC.

CDR3 amino acids: CASSLVSGRESNQPQHF. CDR3 coding DNA: TGTGCCAGCAGCCTAGTTAGCGGCAGGGAAAGCAATCAGCCCCAGCATTTT. The rearrangement joins TRBV6-2 or TRBV6-3 to TRBJ1-5; D possibly corresponds to TRBD1 (5 bases). Between the trimmed V and J ends, which lost 6 bases and 1 base, there was a span of 19 bases. This CDR3 comprises 17 residues. The germline V gene encodes CDR1 MNHEY and CDR2 SVGEGT.

Written as DNA, the CDR3 is TGCAGCGTCGGGACTAGCGGGAGAGGAGAGACCCAGTACTTC. It yields the protein CSVGTSGRGETQYF. V and J are TRBV29-1 and TRBJ2-5; 14 bases are shared with TRBD2. Germline V gene lookup returns CDR1 SQVTM and CDR2 ANQGSEA. The CDR3 is 14 amino acids. The trim removed 6 bases at V and 4 bases at J, leaving 4 bases unmatched.